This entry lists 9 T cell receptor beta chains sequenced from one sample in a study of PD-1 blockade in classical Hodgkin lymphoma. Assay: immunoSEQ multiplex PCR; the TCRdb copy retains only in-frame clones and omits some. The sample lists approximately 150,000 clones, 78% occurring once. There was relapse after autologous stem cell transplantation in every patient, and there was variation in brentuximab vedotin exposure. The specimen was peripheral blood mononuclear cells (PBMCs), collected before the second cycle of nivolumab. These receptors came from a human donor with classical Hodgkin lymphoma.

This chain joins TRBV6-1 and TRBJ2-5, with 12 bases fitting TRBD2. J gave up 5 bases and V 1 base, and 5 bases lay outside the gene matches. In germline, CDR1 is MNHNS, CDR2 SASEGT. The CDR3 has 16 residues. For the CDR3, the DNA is TGTGCCAGCAGTGAAGGGACTAGCGGGGTCGGGGAGACCCAGTACTTC. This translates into CASSEGTSGVGETQYF.

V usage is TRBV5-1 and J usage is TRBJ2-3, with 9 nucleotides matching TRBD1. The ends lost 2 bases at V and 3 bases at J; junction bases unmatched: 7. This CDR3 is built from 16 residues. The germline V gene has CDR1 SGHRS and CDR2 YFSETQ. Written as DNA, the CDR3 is TGCGCCAGCAGCTTAGGACAGGGGTTCGGAACAGATACGCAGTATTTT. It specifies CASSLGQGFGTDTQYF.

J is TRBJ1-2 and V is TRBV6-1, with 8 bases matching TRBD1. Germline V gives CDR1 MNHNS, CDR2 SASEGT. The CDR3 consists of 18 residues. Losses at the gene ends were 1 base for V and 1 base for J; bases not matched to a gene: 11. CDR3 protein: CASSEGRARGLVNYGYTF. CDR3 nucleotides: TGTGCCAGCAGTGAAGGGCGGGCCAGGGGGCTTGTTAACTATGGCTACACCTTC.

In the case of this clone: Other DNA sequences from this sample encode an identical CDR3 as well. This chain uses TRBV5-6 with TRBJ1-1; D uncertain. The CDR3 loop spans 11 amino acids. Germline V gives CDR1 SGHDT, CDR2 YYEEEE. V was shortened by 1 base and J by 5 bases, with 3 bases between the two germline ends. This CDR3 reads CASSLRTEAFF. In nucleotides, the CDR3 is TGTGCCAGCAGCTTGAGGACTGAAGCTTTCTTT.

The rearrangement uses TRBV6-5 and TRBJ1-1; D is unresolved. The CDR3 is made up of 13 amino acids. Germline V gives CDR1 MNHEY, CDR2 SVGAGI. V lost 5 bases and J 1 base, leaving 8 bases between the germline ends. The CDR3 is CASSPSGNTEAFF. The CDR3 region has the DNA TGTGCCAGCAGTCCGAGTGGGAACACTGAAGCTTTCTTT.

CDR3 loop: CASSPGQGDTEAFF. As DNA, the CDR3 is TGTGCCAGCAGCCCTGGACAGGGGGACACTGAAGCTTTCTTT. This chain connects TRBV7-3 to TRBJ1-1; 10 positions match TRBD1. Germline V gene lookup returns CDR1 SGHTA and CDR2 FQGTGA. The V gene end was trimmed by 5 bases and the J gene end by 3 bases; junction bases not matched to a gene: 3. This CDR3 comprises 14 residues.

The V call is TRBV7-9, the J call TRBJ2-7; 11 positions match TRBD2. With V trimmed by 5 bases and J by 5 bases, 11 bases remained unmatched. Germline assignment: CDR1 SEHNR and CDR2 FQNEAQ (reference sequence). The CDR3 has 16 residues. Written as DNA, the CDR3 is TGTGCCAGCAGCCTTAAGAATAGCGGGAGGGCTAACGAGCAGTACTTC. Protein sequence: CASSLKNSGRANEQYF.

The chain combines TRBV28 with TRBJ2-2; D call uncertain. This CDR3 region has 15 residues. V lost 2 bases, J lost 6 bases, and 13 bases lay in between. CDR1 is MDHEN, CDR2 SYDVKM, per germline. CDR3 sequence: CASSLVNWGAGELFF. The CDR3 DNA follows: TGTGCCAGCAGTTTAGTAAACTGGGGTGCCGGGGAGCTGTTTTTT.

The CDR3, as DNA: TGTGCCAGCAGCCCGGAGACAGGGGGCGGCACCGGGGAGCTGTTTTTT. Amino acid sequence: CASSPETGGGTGELFF. The J gene is TRBJ2-2, the V gene TRBV5-4; TRBD1 aligns across 10 bases. V lost 4 bases, J lost 4 bases, and 7 bases stayed unmatched. The CDR3 length is 16 residues. Looked up from germline, CDR1 is SGHNT and CDR2 is YYREEE (reference sequence).